These 32 T cell receptor beta chains were sequenced from one sample in a study of blood T cell repertoires in COVID-19. The protocol was immunoSEQ multiplex PCR, while the TCRdb copy is restricted to in-frame clones and leaves out a portion. The sample shows about 340,000 clones, 86% of them seen only once. The material sequenced was peripheral blood. The source is a woman between 55 and 75 years old with COVID-19, enrolled during active disease.

V is TRBV24-1 and J is TRBJ1-2; 8 positions match TRBD1. Germline V lookup: CDR1 KGHDR, CDR2 SFDVKD. The V and J ends lost 6 bases and 8 bases, in that order; junction bases with no gene match: 4. The CDR3 consists of 12 residues. CDR3 sequence reads: CATSSRGPGYTF. CDR3 in DNA: TGTGCCACCAGTTCCAGGGGGCCAGGCTACACCTTC.

This rearrangement joins TRBV6-2 or TRBV6-3 to TRBJ2-2; TRBD2 matches at 11 bases. Germline-derived CDR1 and CDR2 are MNHEY and SVGEGT. Germline trimming cut 1 base from V and 7 bases from J; bases unmatched to any gene: 5. The CDR3 contains 16 residues. The CDR3 spells CASSYLLLAGGGELFF. CDR3 coding DNA: TGTGCCAGCAGTTACTTGCTCCTAGCGGGGGGCGGGGAGCTGTTTTTT.

This chain connects TRBV6-5 to TRBJ2-7; 8 nucleotides agree with TRBD2. V shed 6 bases, J shed 7 bases, and the junction held 14 bases outside the gene matches. The CDR3 loop spans 15 amino acids. Germline CDR1 is MNHEY and CDR2 is SVGAGI. CDR3 in DNA: TGTGCCAGCAGGCCGGTCGGGCGGGGGGCCTTGGAGCAGTACTTC. Translating gives CASRPVGRGALEQYF.

V usage is TRBV4-3 and J usage is TRBJ2-7; 13 bases line up with TRBD2. Germline V gene sequence: CDR1 LGHNA, CDR2 YSLEER. The length of the CDR3 is 14 residues. Trimming cost V 4 bases and J 6 bases; bases outside gene matches: 3. The CDR3 DNA is TGCGCCAGCAGCCCCAGACTAGCGGGGGGCGAGCAGTACTTC. It yields the protein CASSPRLAGGEQYF.

The V and J genes are TRBV6-2 or TRBV6-3 and TRBJ2-7; 7 positions match TRBD1. Germline V gene lookup returns CDR1 MNHEY and CDR2 SVGEGT. The length of the CDR3 is 16 residues. The V segment lost 5 bases and the J segment 3 bases; nucleotides outside the gene matches: 13. This CDR3 reads CASSDYETGTFYEQYF. For the CDR3, the DNA is TGTGCCAGCAGTGATTATGAGACAGGGACCTTCTACGAGCAGTACTTC.

The chain carries TRBV5-1 and TRBJ2-5; 8 bases agree with TRBD2. The CDR3 runs 16 residues. CDR1 is SGHRS and CDR2 is YFSETQ in the germline V gene. V gave up 4 bases and J gave up 2 bases; unmatched junction bases: 10. CDR3 DNA sequence: TGCGCCAGCAGCATATTAGAGGCTAGCGGGCAAGAGACCCAGTACTTC. Residues: CASSILEASGQETQYF.

CDR3 protein: CARSLDGRTATNEKLFF. The CDR3 DNA sequence: TGTGCCAGAAGCTTGGACGGACGGACTGCAACTAATGAAAAACTGTTTTTT. This chain uses TRBV5-3 with TRBJ1-4; D unresolved. TRBV5-3 is an open reading frame whose function is uncertain. Trimming removed 0 bases from V and 0 bases from J, with 12 bases in between. This CDR3 has 17 residues.

This clone was observed once. Other DNA sequences from this sample encode an identical CDR3 as well. The chain couples TRBV5-1 to TRBJ2-7; D is uncertain. The CDR3 covers 15 residues. The germline V gene encodes CDR1 SGHRS and CDR2 YFSETQ. Trimming pared 0 bases from V and 0 bases from J, leaving 10 bases between. The DNA for the CDR3 is TGCGCCAGCAGCTTGGGGCAGGCCGACTCCTACGAGCAGTACTTC. Its translation is CASSLGQADSYEQYF. Full variable domain (remainder filled in from reference TRBV5-1 and TRBJ2-7): KAGVTQTPRYLIKTRGQQVTLSCSPISGHRSVSWYQQTPGQGLQFLFEYFSETQRNKGNFPGRFSGRQFSNSRSEMNVSTLELGDSALYLCASSLGQADSYEQYFGPGTRLTVT.

In its sample, this clone was seen once. This chain links TRBV5-4 with TRBJ1-6; D is uncertain. This CDR3 contains 14 residues. Per germline, CDR1 SGHNT and CDR2 YYREEE (reference sequence). V lost 4 bases, J lost 7 bases, and 12 bases lay in between. Here the CDR3 reads CASSPGWSNSPLHF. DNA of the CDR3: TGTGCCAGCAGCCCTGGATGGAGCAATTCACCCCTCCACTTT. Together with reference TRBV5-4 and TRBJ1-6, the CDR3 gives the full variable domain: ETGVTQSPTHLIKTRGQQVTLRCSSQSGHNTVSWYQQALGQGPQFIFQYYREEENGRGNFPPRFSGLQFPNYSSELNVNALELDDSALYLCASSPGWSNSPLHFGNGTRLTVT.

This rearrangement joins TRBV19 to TRBJ1-1; possible D gene TRBD1, 6 bases. The CDR3 is 14 amino acids. Between the trimmed V and J ends, which lost 0 bases and 5 bases, there was a span of 10 bases. Germline V gene lookup returns CDR1 LNHDA and CDR2 SQIVND (reference sequence). DNA of the CDR3: TGTGCCAGTAGTATAGATGAGGGGGAGACTGAAGCTTTCTTT. Translation gives CASSIDEGETEAFF.

The chain employs TRBV19 and TRBJ1-2; no clear D. The V end was cut by 5 bases, the J end by 6 bases, with 13 bases between. This CDR3 comprises 13 residues. Germline loops: CDR1 LNHDA, CDR2 SQIVND (reference sequence). The CDR3 DNA reads as TGTGCCAGTAGTCAGGCGAGGGCAAATGGCTACACCTTC. It yields the protein CASSQARANGYTF.

The chain links TRBV19 to TRBJ1-3; D unclear. The germline CDR1 and CDR2 sequences are LNHDA and SQIVND (reference sequence). The germline V and J ends were trimmed by 2 bases and 3 bases, with 8 bases remaining between them. The length of the CDR3 is 14 residues. The CDR3 is CASSILTLGNTIYF. CDR3 sequence (DNA): TGTGCCAGTAGTATACTGACTCTTGGAAACACCATATATTTT. The full variable domain, with the rest looked up from reference TRBV19 and TRBJ1-3, is DGGITQSPKYLFRKEGQNVTLSCEQNLNHDAMYWYRQDPGQGLRLIYYSQIVNDFQKGDIAEGYSVSREKKESFPLTVTSAQKNPTAFYLCASSILTLGNTIYFGEGSWLTVV.

The rearrangement links TRBV5-4 to TRBJ2-7; 7 positions match TRBD1. The CDR3 is made up of 12 amino acids. Trimming took 4 bases from V and 4 from J; bases not matched to a gene: 2. Germline lookup yields CDR1 SGHNT and CDR2 YYREEE (reference sequence). The CDR3 here is CASSMDRYEQYF. As DNA, the CDR3 is TGTGCCAGCAGCATGGACAGGTACGAGCAGTACTTC. Filled out from reference TRBV5-4 and TRBJ2-7, the complete variable domain reads ETGVTQSPTHLIKTRGQQVTLRCSSQSGHNTVSWYQQALGQGPQFIFQYYREEENGRGNFPPRFSGLQFPNYSSELNVNALELDDSALYLCASSMDRYEQYFGPGTRLTVT.

The chain carries TRBV2 and TRBJ1-5; TRBD1 matches 11 bases. Losses at the gene ends were 7 bases for V and 4 bases for J; bases not matched to a gene: 6. The CDR3 runs to 15 residues. Germline V gives CDR1 SNHLY, CDR2 FYNNEI. The CDR3 DNA reads TGTGCCAGCACAGGGACAGGGGGAAGTAATCAGCCCCAGCATTTT. Its protein product is CASTGTGGSNQPQHF.

This clone was found once. This chain uses TRBV5-1 with TRBJ2-5, with TRBD1 matching 9 bases. Germline CDR1 reads SGHRS; CDR2 reads YFSETQ. There are 14 residues in the CDR3. V trimming: 4 bases; J trimming: 5 bases; junction bases outside the gene matches: 6. The CDR3 coding sequence is TGCGCCAGCAGCCCAGGACAGGGGTTGGAGACCCAGTACTTC. It codes for CASSPGQGLETQYF.

The CDR3 coding sequence is TGTGCCCTCGCACAGGGGTCGGCACAGTTCTTC. Protein: CALAQGSAQFF. This chain uses TRBV12-3 or TRBV12-4 with TRBJ2-1; TRBD1 matches 7 bases. Losses at the gene ends were 11 bases for V and 13 bases for J; bases not matched to a gene: 11. The CDR3 runs 11 residues.

This sequence joins TRBV5-1 and TRBJ2-2; D is possibly TRBD1 (6 bases). Per germline, CDR1 SGHRS and CDR2 YFSETQ. The CDR3 has 18 residues. Trimming pared 0 bases from V and 1 base from J, leaving 16 bases between. Written as DNA, the CDR3 is TGCGCCAGCAGCTTGGAGTTACAGGGTGGGGGGAACACCGGGGAGCTGTTTTTT. Translated: CASSLELQGGGNTGELFF.

This chain uses TRBV7-2 with TRBJ2-7, with D possibly matching TRBD1 (6 bases). Germline-derived CDR1 and CDR2 are SGHTA and FQGNSA. The CDR3 runs to 18 residues. Trimming took off 0 bases at V and 1 base at J, with 19 bases between the two ends. CDR3 amino acids: CASSLALGQFVESYEQYF. The DNA for the CDR3 is TGTGCCAGCAGCTTAGCGCTAGGACAGTTTGTCGAGTCCTACGAGCAGTACTTC.

The chain couples TRBV2 to TRBJ1-4; D uncertain. V lost 3 bases and J 6 bases, leaving 14 bases between the germline ends. The CDR3 is made up of 15 amino acids. CDR1 is SNHLY and CDR2 is FYNNEI in the germline V gene. The CDR3 DNA reads as TGTGCCAGCAGTGATTCTGCCCAGGCGTATGAAAAACTGTTTTTT. This sequence encodes CASSDSAQAYEKLFF.

The genes are TRBV4-2 and TRBJ1-1; 7 nucleotides line up with TRBD1. The germline CDR1 and CDR2 sequences are LGHNA and YNFKEQ. The ends lost 10 bases at V and 4 bases at J; junction bases unmatched: 6. The CDR3 extends over 12 amino acids. The CDR3 DNA reads as TGTGCCACCCAGACAGGGAGCACTGAAGCTTTCTTT. Translation gives CATQTGSTEAFF.

This rearrangement joins TRBV7-9 to TRBJ2-7; D is undetermined. V was clipped by 5 bases and J by 0 bases, with 8 bases between them. CDR3 length: 13 residues. Germline V gives CDR1 SEHNR, CDR2 FQNEAQ (reference sequence). CDR3 coding DNA: TGTGCCAGCAGCCTCTATGGCTCCTACGAGCAGTACTTC. It specifies CASSLYGSYEQYF. The whole variable domain, remainder taken from reference TRBV7-9 and TRBJ2-7, is DTGVSQNPRHKITKRGQNVTFRCDPISEHNRLYWYRQTLGQGPEFLTYFQNEAQLEKSRLLSDRFSAERPKGSFSTLEIQRTEQGDSAMYLCASSLYGSYEQYFGPGTRLTVT.

The CDR3 nucleotides read TGTGCCAGCAGCTTGCTAGCGGGGGGGCGAAACAATGAGCAGTTCTTC. Its protein is CASSLLAGGRNNEQFF. The J gene is TRBJ2-1, the V gene TRBV11-3, with 12 bases identical to TRBD2. The CDR3 is made up of 16 amino acids. Germline CDR1 is SGHNT and CDR2 is YENEEA. The V and J ends lost 3 bases and 5 bases, in that order; junction bases with no gene match: 5. Supplemented by reference TRBV11-3 and TRBJ2-1, the full variable domain reads EAGVVQSPRYKIIEKKQPVAFWCNPISGHNTLYWYLQNLGQGPELLIRYENEEAVDDSQLPKDRFSAERLKGVDSTLKIQPAELGDSAVYLCASSLLAGGRNNEQFFGPGTRLTVL.

The gene calls are TRBV4-3 and TRBJ1-6, with D perhaps TRBD1 (5 bases). The CDR3 runs to 15 residues. V lost 0 bases, J lost 7 bases, and 10 bases lay in between. The germline gives CDR1 LGHNA, CDR2 YSLEER. The CDR3, as DNA: TGCGCCAGCAGCCAAGAGCCAGGGAGGAATTCACCCCTCCACTTT. Encoded protein: CASSQEPGRNSPLHF.

This chain links TRBV7-2 with TRBJ1-1, with D possibly TRBD1 on 5 matching bases. The CDR3 totals 17 residues. V lost 6 bases, J lost 5 bases, and 25 bases lay in between. Germline values: CDR1 SGHTA, CDR2 FQGNSA. The chain's CDR3 is CASRSPGGGSSGTEAFF. The CDR3 DNA reads as TGTGCCAGCAGGTCCCCTGGGGGGGGGAGCTCTGGGACTGAAGCTTTCTTT.

This clone was observed a handful of times. The rearrangement uses TRBV20-1 and TRBJ2-5; 8 positions match TRBD2. Germline CDR1 and CDR2: DFQATT and SNEGSKA (reference sequence). CDR3 length: 14 amino acids. Losses at the gene ends were 3 bases for V and 4 bases for J; bases not matched to a gene: 7. The CDR3 bases are TGCAGTGCTAGTACGGGGGGGCCGGGAGAGACCCAGTACTTC. As protein: CSASTGGPGETQYF.

Concerning this clone itself: The same CDR3 also results from other DNA sequences found in this sample. V and J are TRBV12-3 or TRBV12-4 and TRBJ1-1; D is perhaps TRBD1 (6 bases). V shed 5 bases and J shed 3 bases, with 10 bases lying between them. CDR3 length: 13 amino acids. CDR3 protein: CASSLRTDTEAFF. CDR3 in DNA: TGTGCCAGCAGTCTGAGGACAGACACTGAAGCTTTCTTT.

The chain employs TRBV18 and TRBJ1-2; unclear D gene. V was cut by 0 bases and J by 1 base, with 9 bases left in between. Germline lookup yields CDR1 KGHSH and CDR2 LQKENI. The CDR3 spans 15 residues. CDR3 protein: CASSPPLRGNYGYTF. As DNA, the CDR3 is TGTGCCAGCTCACCACCGTTGCGCGGTAACTATGGCTACACCTTC.

This chain links TRBV19 with TRBJ1-5, with 9 positions matching TRBD1. CDR3 length equals 16 residues. The germline V gene encodes CDR1 LNHDA and CDR2 SQIVND (reference sequence). The trim removed 5 bases at V and 1 base at J, leaving 6 bases unmatched. CDR3 sequence reads: CASSPRQGVSNQPQHF. The DNA of the CDR3 is TGTGCCAGTAGTCCCCGACAGGGGGTAAGCAATCAGCCCCAGCATTTT.

The rearrangement joins TRBV4-1 to TRBJ1-2; no reliable D call. Germline loops: CDR1 MGHRA, CDR2 YSYEKL. The CDR3 has 16 residues. Trimming took off 0 bases at V and 0 bases at J, with 11 bases between the two ends. CDR3 nucleotide sequence: TGCGCCAGCAGCCAAGATGGCACAACGACTAACTATGGCTACACCTTC. Translated: CASSQDGTTTNYGYTF.

This clone came up once. V gene TRBV9 combines with J gene TRBJ2-7; 8 bases are shared with TRBD1. V shed 4 bases and J 2 bases; nucleotides not matched to a gene: 14. The germline V gene has CDR1 SGDLS and CDR2 YYNGEE. The CDR3 contains 17 residues. The CDR3 is CASSPDGLGQGTYEQYF. The DNA for the CDR3 is TGTGCCAGCAGCCCCGACGGGCTAGGACAGGGAACCTACGAGCAGTACTTC.

The CDR3, as DNA: TGTGCCAGCAGCTTAGGCGAACAGGGATTTGGGCCCGGGGAGCTGTTTTTT. As protein: CASSLGEQGFGPGELFF. The genes are TRBV7-6 and TRBJ2-2; TRBD1 might be the D (6 bases). Germline values: CDR1 SGHVS, CDR2 FNYEAQ. Deletions cut 1 base from V and 6 bases from J, with 18 bases between. This CDR3 comprises 17 residues.

This chain connects TRBV7-9 to TRBJ1-3; no definite D call. Per germline, CDR1 SEHNR and CDR2 FQNEAQ (reference sequence). The CDR3 contains 15 residues. Trimming removed 1 base at V and 4 bases at J, with 11 bases between. DNA for the CDR3: TGTGCCAGCAGCTTAGTCGGCGGAATAGGAAACACCATATATTTT. Its translation is CASSLVGGIGNTIYF.